A single T cell receptor (beta chain) is shown here with its context. Authors' data handling: Amplified reference gene primers provided the basis for estimating nucleated cell counts. The repertoire was sequenced with immunoSEQ multiplex PCR; TCRdb's copy has only in-frame clones and lacks some. The V and J calls and clone size were taken over from that table, and D and trimming were inferred from the DNA. The sample includes hundreds of thousands of clones, roughly 85% of them seen just once. This sample is drawn from a study of blood T cell repertoires in COVID-19. Study at large: Sources were T cells, B-cell-depleted T cells, or PBMCs; the material itself was cDNA or gDNA.

The CDR3 has 14 residues. CDR1 is MNHEY, CDR2 SMNVEV, per germline (reference sequence). V dropped 3 bases and J dropped 9; count of bases not matched to a gene: 8. This clonotype originated in a man over 45 with active or convalescent COVID-19. This chain links TRBV27 with TRBJ2-1; 7 bases map to TRBD1. Sequenced: peripheral blood. CDR3 amino acids: CASSFQGVLIEQFF. CDR3 nucleotide sequence: TGTGCCAGCAGTTTTCAGGGGGTACTGATTGAGCAGTTCTTC.